Each of the 29 T cell receptor beta chains below was sequenced from the same sample in a study of blood T cell repertoires in COVID-19. The protocol was immunoSEQ multiplex PCR, while the TCRdb copy is restricted to in-frame clones and leaves out a portion. The sample has about 280,000 clones; roughly 85% are singletons. Sequenced: peripheral blood. The receptors derive from a human donor in a cohort sampled during active COVID-19.

V usage is TRBV11-2 and J usage is TRBJ2-3; the match to TRBD2 covers 13 bases. There are 17 residues in the CDR3. The junction had 6 bases not matched to a gene; V was cut back by 1 base and J by 5 bases. Germline CDR1 is SGHAT and CDR2 is FQNNGV. CDR3 bases: TGTGCCAGCAGCTTAGCCTCTGGACTAGCGGGAGTAGATACGCAGTATTTT. This encodes CASSLASGLAGVDTQYF.

This clone was recorded many times. The chain recombines TRBV5-1 with TRBJ1-1, with D uncertain. Germline CDR1 reads SGHRS; CDR2 reads YFSETQ. The CDR3 sequence is 14 residues long. The germline V and J ends were trimmed by 0 bases and 1 base, with 7 bases remaining between them. The CDR3 sequence: CASSLVGQNTEAFF. The CDR3 DNA reads as TGCGCCAGCAGCTTGGTTGGGCAGAACACTGAAGCTTTCTTT.

The J gene is TRBJ1-5, the V gene TRBV12-3 or TRBV12-4; D uncertain. The CDR3 is made up of 13 amino acids. Trimming left V 6 bases short and J 1 base short, with 7 bases between. The CDR3 region is CASSRESNQPQHF. CDR3 sequence (DNA): TGTGCCAGCAGCCGGGAGAGCAATCAGCCCCAGCATTTT.

This sequence joins TRBV19 and TRBJ2-1, with a possible D match to TRBD1 (6 bases). The CDR3 runs 15 residues. V was shortened by 3 bases and J by 6 bases, with 15 bases between the two germline ends. The V gene's germline CDR1 is LNHDA and CDR2 SQIVND (reference sequence). DNA for the CDR3: TGTGCCAGTAGTATTGGACAGCGAAATGGCAATGAGCAGTTCTTC. Residues: CASSIGQRNGNEQFF.

The J gene is TRBJ1-1, the V gene TRBV6-5; TRBD1 matches at 10 bases. This CDR3 contains 13 residues. V shed 6 bases and J 6 bases; nucleotides not matched to a gene: 4. Germline CDR1 is MNHEY and CDR2 is SVGAGI. The CDR3 sequence: CASSATGGAEAFF. The DNA for the CDR3 is TGTGCCAGCAGCGCGACAGGGGGCGCTGAAGCTTTCTTT.

The chain carries TRBV11-3 and TRBJ2-1, with a weak D call TRBD2 (5 bases). The CDR3 extends over 15 amino acids. Trimming removed 4 bases at V and 7 bases at J, with 17 bases between. Germline CDR1 reads SGHNT; CDR2 reads YENEEA. The chain's CDR3 is CASSSEAAPQNEQFF. The CDR3 coding sequence is TGTGCCAGCAGCTCGGAAGCGGCACCCCAAAATGAGCAGTTCTTC.

The V call is TRBV28, the J call TRBJ1-6; 8 nucleotides match TRBD1. The CDR3 has 15 residues. J gave up 7 bases and V 6 bases, and 8 bases lay outside the gene matches. Germline assignment: CDR1 MDHEN and CDR2 SYDVKM. The CDR3 DNA reads as TGTGCCAGCAGGAAACAGGGGGGAAGGAATTCACCCCTCCACTTT. It yields the protein CASRKQGGRNSPLHF.

The CDR3 reads CASSLTGMRETQYF. The DNA for the CDR3 is TGCGCCAGCAGCTTGACAGGGATGAGAGAGACCCAGTACTTC. The rearrangement links TRBV5-1 to TRBJ2-5; perhaps TRBD1 as D (6 bases). This CDR3 is built from 14 residues. With 1 base removed from V and 4 bases from J, the gap between germline ends came to 11 bases. Germline CDR1 and CDR2: SGHRS and YFSETQ.

The chain recombines TRBV11-2 with TRBJ2-2; D remains unclear. Trimming took off 3 bases at V and 6 bases at J, with 11 bases between the two ends. The CDR3 totals 14 residues. The germline V gene encodes CDR1 SGHAT and CDR2 FQNNGV. CDR3 nucleotide sequence: TGTGCCAGCAGCTTGCGGTCTAACGCCGGGGAGCTGTTTTTT. Protein: CASSLRSNAGELFF.

The J gene is TRBJ1-5, the V gene TRBV5-8; maybe TRBD1 (5 bases). This CDR3 has 17 amino acids. V was pared by 5 bases and J by 4 bases, with 22 bases between. Germline V gene sequence: CDR1 SGHTS, CDR2 YDEGEE. The DNA of the CDR3 is TGTGCCAGCAGAAAGGTCGGGGGATATAGCGGGAATCAGCCCCAGCATTTT. Protein sequence: CASRKVGGYSGNQPQHF.

The chain combines TRBV19 with TRBJ2-7; tentative D call: TRBD2 (5 bases). Germline CDR1 reads LNHDA; CDR2 reads SQIVND (reference sequence). V was shortened by 3 bases and J by 6 bases, with 24 bases between the two germline ends. The CDR3 runs 17 residues. This CDR3 reads CASSIVWARGGYVEQYF. The CDR3 bases are TGTGCCAGTAGTATTGTGTGGGCGCGAGGCGGGTACGTCGAGCAGTACTTC.

This chain connects TRBV2 to TRBJ2-5; perhaps TRBD1 as D (5 bases). V lost 5 bases and J lost 0, with 13 bases in between. The germline gives CDR1 SNHLY, CDR2 FYNNEI. The CDR3 contains 15 residues. The CDR3 bases are TGTGCCAGCAGTATGGGTGGGGCTTACCAAGAGACCCAGTACTTC. It is translated as CASSMGGAYQETQYF.

J is TRBJ1-2 and V is TRBV19; D perhaps matches TRBD1 (6 bases). With 5 bases removed from V and 7 bases from J, the gap between germline ends came to 11 bases. The CDR3 spans 12 residues. Germline values: CDR1 LNHDA, CDR2 SQIVND (reference sequence). The CDR3 nucleotides read TGTGCCAGTAGTCCACAGGGAAGTGGCTACACCTTC. Protein sequence: CASSPQGSGYTF.

Only one count was recorded for this clone. The gene calls are TRBV24-1 and TRBJ2-3; D possibly corresponds to TRBD2 (6 bases). The CDR3 contains 15 residues. V was trimmed by 3 bases and J by 2 bases, leaving 11 bases between them. CDR1 KGHDR and CDR2 SFDVKD come from the germline V gene. The CDR3 region is CATSDPSEDTDTQYF. CDR3 nucleotides: TGTGCCACCAGTGATCCTAGCGAAGACACAGATACGCAGTATTTT.

V usage is TRBV5-4 and J usage is TRBJ2-1; TRBD2 matches 12 bases. The CDR3 spans 17 residues. The germline V gene encodes CDR1 SGHNT and CDR2 YYREEE (reference sequence). The V and J ends lost 3 bases and 6 bases, in that order; junction bases with no gene match: 10. The CDR3 spells CASSSATLAGGGNEQFF. Written as DNA, the CDR3 is TGTGCCAGCAGCTCAGCCACGCTAGCGGGAGGGGGCAATGAGCAGTTCTTC.

The J gene is TRBJ2-1, the V gene TRBV27; TRBD2 aligns across 10 bases. J lost 3 bases, V lost 4 bases, and 21 bases had no gene match. The germline CDR1 and CDR2 sequences are MNHEY and SMNVEV (reference sequence). This CDR3 comprises 21 residues. CDR3 protein: CASSSWAVGLASPVNYNEQFF. CDR3 sequence (DNA): TGTGCCAGCAGTTCGTGGGCCGTGGGACTAGCGAGTCCTGTTAACTACAATGAGCAGTTCTTC.

The genes are TRBV12-2 and TRBJ2-5; TRBD2 is the table's D call and was not checked against the DNA. TRBV12-2 is termed a pseudogene. The CDR3 totals 15 residues. The CDR3 DNA is TGTGCAAGTCGCTTAGCGCCGGCGGGGGAAGAGACCCAGTACTTC. Translating it yields CASRLAPAGEETQYF.

The chain recombines TRBV19 with TRBJ1-2; possibly TRBD1 for D (5 bases). The CDR3 loop spans 15 amino acids. Trimming pared 4 bases from V and 0 bases from J, leaving 12 bases between. Germline V gene lookup returns CDR1 LNHDA and CDR2 SQIVND (reference sequence). The CDR3 is CASSRDRQANYGYTF. DNA for the CDR3: TGTGCCAGTAGTAGAGACAGACAAGCTAACTATGGCTACACCTTC.

This rearrangement joins TRBV5-6 to TRBJ1-2; D is ambiguous. The CDR3 consists of 13 residues. Germline CDR1 SGHDT, CDR2 YYEEEE. V was pared by 0 bases and J by 4 bases, with 7 bases between. The CDR3, as DNA: TGTGCCAGCAGCTTGGGGCAATCCTATGGCTACACCTTC. This sequence encodes CASSLGQSYGYTF.

The chain joins TRBV5-1 to TRBJ2-1; TRBD2 matches at 11 bases. After removal of 2 bases from V and 8 bases from J, the junction contained 9 bases not matched to a gene. Germline CDR1 SGHRS, CDR2 YFSETQ. CDR3 length: 16 amino acids. As DNA, the CDR3 is TGCGCCAGCAGCTTAATAGCGGGAGGGCTTTCGGATGAGCAGTTCTTC. Encoded protein: CASSLIAGGLSDEQFF.

This chain links TRBV2 with TRBJ1-2, with 9 bases that match TRBD1. Germline V gives CDR1 SNHLY, CDR2 FYNNEI. The CDR3 is 14 residues long. After removal of 5 bases from V and 2 bases from J, the junction contained 3 bases not matched to a gene. The CDR3 reads CASSRQGENYGYTF. CDR3 nucleotides: TGTGCCAGCAGTCGACAGGGGGAAAACTATGGCTACACCTTC. Full variable domain (missing parts from reference TRBV2 and TRBJ1-2): EPEVTQTPSHQVTQMGQEVILRCVPISNHLYFYWYRQILGQKVEFLVSFYNNEISEKSEIFDDQFSVERPDGSNFTLKIRSTKLEDSAMYFCASSRQGENYGYTFGSGTRLTVV.

V usage is TRBV6-5 and J usage is TRBJ1-2; TRBD1 might be the D (6 bases). Trimming cost V 8 bases and J 8 bases, with 18 bases left between them. This CDR3 spans 13 amino acids. Germline loops: CDR1 MNHEY, CDR2 SVGAGI. The CDR3 sequence: CASRTGTLGGYTF. As DNA, the CDR3 is TGTGCCAGCCGAACAGGGACCTTGGGGGGCTACACCTTC.

This clone is a singleton in its sample. The V and J genes are TRBV19 and TRBJ1-1; no clear D. Trimming removed 3 bases from V and 3 bases from J, with 5 bases in between. In germline, CDR1 is LNHDA, CDR2 SQIVND (reference sequence). The CDR3 totals 12 residues. As DNA, the CDR3 is TGTGCCAGTAGTATTTCGGACACTGAAGCTTTCTTT. This encodes CASSISDTEAFF.

The CDR3 DNA reads TGCGCCAGCAGCACAACAGGGGGCGATTTTACTGAAGCTTTCTTT. Its translation is CASSTTGGDFTEAFF. V gene TRBV5-1 combines with J gene TRBJ1-1, with 9 bases that match TRBD1. Unmatched junction bases numbered 9, after V lost 4 bases and J lost 5 bases. CDR1 and CDR2 from the germline V gene are SGHRS and YFSETQ. The CDR3 is 15 residues long.

The rearrangement uses TRBV19 and TRBJ2-3; D is possibly TRBD2 (6 bases). The CDR3 runs 14 residues. Germline CDR1 LNHDA, CDR2 SQIVND (reference sequence). V was shortened by 4 bases and J by 4 bases, with 12 bases between the two germline ends. This CDR3 reads CASSTEGRADTQYF. CDR3 coding DNA: TGTGCCAGTAGTACGGAGGGCCGGGCAGATACGCAGTATTTT.

CDR3 in amino acids: CASSLSGRVGTEAFF. The DNA for the CDR3 is TGTGCCAGCAGCTTGTCGGGCAGGGTGGGCACTGAAGCTTTCTTT. The gene calls are TRBV5-6 and TRBJ1-1, with a weak D call TRBD1 (5 bases). Trimming took 1 base from V and 4 from J, leaving 14 bases between them. CDR1 is SGHDT, CDR2 YYEEEE, per germline. This CDR3 has 15 amino acids.

The chain links TRBV28 to TRBJ2-2; D is undetermined. V gave up 3 bases and J gave up 7 bases, with 6 bases separating them. CDR1 and CDR2 from the germline V gene are MDHEN and SYDVKM. This CDR3 is 12 amino acids long. As DNA, the CDR3 is TGTGCCAGCAGTTTTGGGCACGGGGAGCTGTTTTTT. Translation gives CASSFGHGELFF.

The chain joins TRBV30 to TRBJ2-3; 8 positions agree with TRBD1. V gave up 7 bases and J gave up 0 bases; unmatched junction bases: 6. Germline CDR1 and CDR2: GTSNPN and SVGIG (reference sequence). This CDR3 comprises 14 residues. The CDR3 DNA sequence: TGTGCCTTTGGACAGGGTAGGAGCACAGATACGCAGTATTTT. This codes for CAFGQGRSTDTQYF.

The chain employs TRBV11-3 and TRBJ1-4; a possible D gene is TRBD1 (6 bases). Germline CDR1 is SGHNT and CDR2 is YENEEA. The CDR3 is 13 residues long. The germline V and J ends were trimmed by 5 bases and 8 bases, with 12 bases remaining between them. CDR3 sequence reads: CASSPGGGEKLFF. CDR3 DNA sequence: TGTGCCAGCAGCCCGGGTGGGGGCGAAAAACTGTTTTTT. The whole variable domain, filled in from reference TRBV11-3 and TRBJ1-4, reads EAGVVQSPRYKIIEKKQPVAFWCNPISGHNTLYWYLQNLGQGPELLIRYENEEAVDDSQLPKDRFSAERLKGVDSTLKIQPAELGDSAVYLCASSPGGGEKLFFGSGTQLSVL.